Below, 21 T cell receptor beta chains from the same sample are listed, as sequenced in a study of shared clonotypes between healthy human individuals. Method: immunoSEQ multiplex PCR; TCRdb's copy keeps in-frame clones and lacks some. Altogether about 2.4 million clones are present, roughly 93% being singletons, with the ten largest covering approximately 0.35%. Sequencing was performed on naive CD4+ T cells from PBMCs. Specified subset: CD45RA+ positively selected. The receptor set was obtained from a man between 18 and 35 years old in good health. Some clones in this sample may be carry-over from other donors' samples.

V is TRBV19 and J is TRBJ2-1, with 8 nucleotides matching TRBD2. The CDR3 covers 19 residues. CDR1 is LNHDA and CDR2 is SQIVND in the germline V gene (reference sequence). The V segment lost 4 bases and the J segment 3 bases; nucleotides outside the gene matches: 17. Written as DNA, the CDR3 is TGTGCCAGTAGTACCGGACTGATGAGCCCGGGGGGGTTCTACAATGAGCAGTTCTTC. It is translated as CASSTGLMSPGGFYNEQFF.

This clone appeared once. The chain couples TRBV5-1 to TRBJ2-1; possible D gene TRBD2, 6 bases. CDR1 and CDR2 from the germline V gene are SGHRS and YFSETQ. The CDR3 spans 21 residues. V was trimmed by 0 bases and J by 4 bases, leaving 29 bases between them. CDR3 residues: CASSLVGGLGLRGRIYNEQFF. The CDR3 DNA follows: TGCGCCAGCAGCTTGGTGGGAGGTCTAGGGTTACGAGGCCGTATATACAATGAGCAGTTCTTC.

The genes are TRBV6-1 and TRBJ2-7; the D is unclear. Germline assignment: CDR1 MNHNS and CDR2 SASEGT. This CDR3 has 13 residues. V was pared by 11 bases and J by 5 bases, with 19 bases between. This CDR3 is CAGASTSNDEQYF. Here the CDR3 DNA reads TGTGCCGGCGCATCTACTTCCAACGACGAGCAGTACTTC.

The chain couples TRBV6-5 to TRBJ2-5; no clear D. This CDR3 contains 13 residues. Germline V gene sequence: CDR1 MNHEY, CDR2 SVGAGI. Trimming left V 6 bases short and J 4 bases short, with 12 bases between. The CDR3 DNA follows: TGTGCCAGCAGCCCCCAAGAATCAGAGACCCAGTACTTC. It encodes CASSPQESETQYF.

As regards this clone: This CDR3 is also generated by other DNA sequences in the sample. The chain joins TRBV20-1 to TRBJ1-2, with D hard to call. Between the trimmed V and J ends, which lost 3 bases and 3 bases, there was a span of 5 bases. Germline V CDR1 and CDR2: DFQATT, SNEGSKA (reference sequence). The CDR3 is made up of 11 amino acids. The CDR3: CSASRDYGYTF. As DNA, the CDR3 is TGCAGTGCTAGCCGGGACTATGGCTACACCTTC.

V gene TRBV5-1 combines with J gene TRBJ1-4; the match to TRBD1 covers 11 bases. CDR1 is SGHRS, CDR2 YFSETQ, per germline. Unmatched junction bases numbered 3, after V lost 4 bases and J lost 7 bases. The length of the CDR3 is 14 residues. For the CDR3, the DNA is TGCGCCAGCAGCGGGACAGGGGGAAGTGAAAAACTGTTTTTT. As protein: CASSGTGGSEKLFF.

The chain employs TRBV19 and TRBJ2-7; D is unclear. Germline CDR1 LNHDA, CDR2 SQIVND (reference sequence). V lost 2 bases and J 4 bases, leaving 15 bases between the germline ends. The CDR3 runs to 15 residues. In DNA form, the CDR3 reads TGTGCCAGTAGTATAATAGGCGCCCGTGCGTACGAGCAGTACTTC. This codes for CASSIIGARAYEQYF.

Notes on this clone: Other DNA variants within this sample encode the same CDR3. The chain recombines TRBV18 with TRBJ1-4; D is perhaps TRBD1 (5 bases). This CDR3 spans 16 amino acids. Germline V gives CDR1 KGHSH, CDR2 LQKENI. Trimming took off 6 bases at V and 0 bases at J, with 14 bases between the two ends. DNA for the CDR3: TGTGCCAGCTCGCCGACAGCCGGAGCAACTAATGAAAAACTGTTTTTT. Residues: CASSPTAGATNEKLFF.

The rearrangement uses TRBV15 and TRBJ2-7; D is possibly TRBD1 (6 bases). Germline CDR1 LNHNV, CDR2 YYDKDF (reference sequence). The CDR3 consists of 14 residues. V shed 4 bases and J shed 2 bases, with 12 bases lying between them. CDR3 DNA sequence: TGTGCCACCAGCAAACAGGGTAATCCCTACGAGCAGTACTTC. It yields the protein CATSKQGNPYEQYF.

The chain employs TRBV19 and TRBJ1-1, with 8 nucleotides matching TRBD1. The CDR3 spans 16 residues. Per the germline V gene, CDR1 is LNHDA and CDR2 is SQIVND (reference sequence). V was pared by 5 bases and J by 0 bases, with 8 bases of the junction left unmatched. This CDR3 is CASSPPGTGLNTEAFF. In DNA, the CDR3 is TGTGCCAGTAGTCCCCCCGGGACAGGTTTGAACACTGAAGCTTTCTTT.

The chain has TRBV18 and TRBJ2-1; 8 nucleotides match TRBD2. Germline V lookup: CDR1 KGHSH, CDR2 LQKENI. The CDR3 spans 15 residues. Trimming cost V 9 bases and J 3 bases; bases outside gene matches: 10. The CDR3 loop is CASSIAGLVYNEQFF. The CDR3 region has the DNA TGTGCCAGTTCAATAGCGGGGTTAGTCTACAATGAGCAGTTCTTC. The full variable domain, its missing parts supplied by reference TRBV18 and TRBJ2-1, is NAGVMQNPRHLVRRRGQEARLRCSPMKGHSHVYWYRQLPEEGLKFMVYLQKENIIDESGMPKERFSAEFPKEGPSILRIQQVVRGDSAAYFCASSIAGLVYNEQFFGPGTRLTVL.

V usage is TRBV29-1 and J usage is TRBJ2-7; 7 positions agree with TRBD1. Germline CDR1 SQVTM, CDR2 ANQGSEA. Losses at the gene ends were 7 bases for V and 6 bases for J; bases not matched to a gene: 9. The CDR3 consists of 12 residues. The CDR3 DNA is TGCAGCGCCGACAGGGTTCCGGGCGAGCAGTACTTC. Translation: CSADRVPGEQYF.

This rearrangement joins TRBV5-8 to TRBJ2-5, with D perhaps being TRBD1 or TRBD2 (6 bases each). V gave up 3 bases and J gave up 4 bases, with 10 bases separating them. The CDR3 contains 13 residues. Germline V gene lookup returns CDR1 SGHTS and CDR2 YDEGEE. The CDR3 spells CASSWRDTETQYF. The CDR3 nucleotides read TGTGCCAGCAGCTGGAGGGACACAGAGACCCAGTACTTC. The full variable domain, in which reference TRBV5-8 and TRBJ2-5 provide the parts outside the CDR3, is EAGVTQSPTHLIKTRGQQATLRCSPISGHTSVYWYQQALGLGLQFLLWYDEGEERNRGNFPPRFSGRQFPNYSSELNVNALELEDSALYLCASSWRDTETQYFGPGTRLLVL.

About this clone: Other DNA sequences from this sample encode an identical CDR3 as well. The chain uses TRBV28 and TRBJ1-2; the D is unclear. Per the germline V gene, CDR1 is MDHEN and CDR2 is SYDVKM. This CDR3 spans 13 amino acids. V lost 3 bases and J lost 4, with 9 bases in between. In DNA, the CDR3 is TGTGCCAGCAGTTTTGGTGGTCTCTATGGCTACACCTTC. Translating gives CASSFGGLYGYTF.

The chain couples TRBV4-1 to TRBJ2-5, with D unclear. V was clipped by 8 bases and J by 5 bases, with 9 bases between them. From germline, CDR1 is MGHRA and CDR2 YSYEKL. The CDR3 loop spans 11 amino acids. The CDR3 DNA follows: TGCGCCAGCCAGGATGTGGAGACCCAGTACTTC. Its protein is CASQDVETQYF.

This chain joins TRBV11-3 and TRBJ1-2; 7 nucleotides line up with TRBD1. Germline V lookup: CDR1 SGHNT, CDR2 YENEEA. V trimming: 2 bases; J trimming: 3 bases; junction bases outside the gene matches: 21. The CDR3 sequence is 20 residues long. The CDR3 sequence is CASSLISRDPYRGLDYGYTF. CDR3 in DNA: TGTGCCAGCAGCTTAATTTCGAGGGACCCATACAGGGGTTTAGACTATGGCTACACCTTC.

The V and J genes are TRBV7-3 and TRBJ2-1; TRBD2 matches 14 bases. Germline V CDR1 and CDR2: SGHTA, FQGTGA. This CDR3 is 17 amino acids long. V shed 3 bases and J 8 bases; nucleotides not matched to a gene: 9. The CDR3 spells CASSFQTSGREEHEQFF. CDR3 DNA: TGTGCCAGCAGCTTCCAGACTAGCGGGAGGGAAGAACATGAGCAGTTCTTC.

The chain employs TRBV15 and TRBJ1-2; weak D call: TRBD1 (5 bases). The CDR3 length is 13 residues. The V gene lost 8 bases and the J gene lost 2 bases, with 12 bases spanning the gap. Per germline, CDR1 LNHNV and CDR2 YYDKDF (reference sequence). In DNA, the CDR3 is TGTGCCACCGAATCGGACACGAACTATGGCTACACCTTC. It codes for CATESDTNYGYTF.

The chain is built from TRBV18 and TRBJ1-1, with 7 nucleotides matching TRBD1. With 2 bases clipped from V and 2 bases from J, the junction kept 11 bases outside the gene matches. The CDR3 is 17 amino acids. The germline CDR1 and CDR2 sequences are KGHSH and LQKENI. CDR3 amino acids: CASSPASRGIGNTEAFF. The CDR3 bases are TGTGCCAGCTCACCAGCGAGCAGGGGGATTGGTAACACTGAAGCTTTCTTT.

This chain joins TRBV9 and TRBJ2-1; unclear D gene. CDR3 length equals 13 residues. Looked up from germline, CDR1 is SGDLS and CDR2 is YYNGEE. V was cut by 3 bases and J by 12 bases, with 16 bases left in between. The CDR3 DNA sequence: TGTGCCAGCAGCGACACTGACAAGTGGGGGCAGTTCTTC. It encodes CASSDTDKWGQFF.

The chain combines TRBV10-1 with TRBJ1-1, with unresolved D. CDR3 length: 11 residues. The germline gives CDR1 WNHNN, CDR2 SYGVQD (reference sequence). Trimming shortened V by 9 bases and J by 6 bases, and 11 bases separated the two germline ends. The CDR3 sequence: CARGRGSEAFF. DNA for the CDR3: TGCGCCAGAGGGCGGGGTTCTGAAGCTTTCTTT.